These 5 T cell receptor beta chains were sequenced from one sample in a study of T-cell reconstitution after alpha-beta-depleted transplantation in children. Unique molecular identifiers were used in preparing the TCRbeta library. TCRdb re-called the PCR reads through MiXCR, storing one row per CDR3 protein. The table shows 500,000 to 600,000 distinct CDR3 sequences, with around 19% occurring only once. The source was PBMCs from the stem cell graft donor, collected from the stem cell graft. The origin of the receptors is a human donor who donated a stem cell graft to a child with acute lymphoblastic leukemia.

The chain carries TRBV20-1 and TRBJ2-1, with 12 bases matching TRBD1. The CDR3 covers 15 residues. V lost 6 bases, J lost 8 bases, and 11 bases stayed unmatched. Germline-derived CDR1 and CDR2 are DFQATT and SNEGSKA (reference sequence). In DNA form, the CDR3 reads TGCAGTGCCAGGACCGGGACAGGGGGCTCCGATGAGCAGTTCTTC. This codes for CSARTGTGGSDEQFF.

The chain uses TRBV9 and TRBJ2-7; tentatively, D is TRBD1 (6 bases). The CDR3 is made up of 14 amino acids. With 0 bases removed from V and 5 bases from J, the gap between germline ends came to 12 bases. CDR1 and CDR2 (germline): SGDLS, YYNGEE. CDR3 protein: CASSVGGTSHEQYF. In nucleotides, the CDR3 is TGTGCCAGCAGCGTAGGGGGGACATCCCACGAGCAGTACTTC.

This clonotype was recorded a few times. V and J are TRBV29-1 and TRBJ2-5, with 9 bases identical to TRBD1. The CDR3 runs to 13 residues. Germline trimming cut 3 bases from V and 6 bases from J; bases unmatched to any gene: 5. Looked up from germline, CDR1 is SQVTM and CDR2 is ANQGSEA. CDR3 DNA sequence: TGCAGCGTTGACCTGACAGGGGGAAAGACCCAGTACTTC. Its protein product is CSVDLTGGKTQYF.

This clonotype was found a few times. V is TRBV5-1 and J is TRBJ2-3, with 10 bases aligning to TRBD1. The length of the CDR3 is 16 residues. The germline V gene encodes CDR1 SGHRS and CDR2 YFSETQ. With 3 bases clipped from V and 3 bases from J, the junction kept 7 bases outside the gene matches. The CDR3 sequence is CASSSRGTGATDTQYF. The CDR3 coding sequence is TGCGCCAGCAGCTCCCGAGGGACAGGGGCGACAGATACGCAGTATTTT.

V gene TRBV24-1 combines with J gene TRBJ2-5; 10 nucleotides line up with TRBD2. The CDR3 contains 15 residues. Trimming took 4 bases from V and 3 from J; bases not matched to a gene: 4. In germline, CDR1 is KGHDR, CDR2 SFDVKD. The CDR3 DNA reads TGTGCCACCAGTGAAGGAGGACTAGCGGAAGAGACCCAGTACTTC. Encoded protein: CATSEGGLAEETQYF.